Listed below are T cell receptor beta chains from one sample, sequenced in a study of blood T cell repertoires in COVID-19. Produced via immunoSEQ multiplex PCR; TCRdb's table is partial and in-frame only. The sample lists about 400,000 clones; approximately 91% were seen once. The sample taken for sequencing was PBMCs or T cells enriched from blood (not recorded which). Every receptor here comes from a woman aged 40 to 50 with acute COVID-19. The CDR3 runs from the conserved cysteine through the conserved F or W. The order of the fields is D gene, V gene, J gene, clone size, CDR3 DNA, CDR3 protein. D genes are given only for firm matches. A clone size is listed for some rows: how often the clone was seen (once, few, many), or a class if it is expanded.

d_call: .
v_call: TRBV18
j_call: TRBJ1-1
clone_size: .
cdr3_nt: TGTGCCAGCTCATTAACGGGGGAAATGAACACTGAAGCTTTCTTT
cdr3_aa: CASSLTGEMNTEAFF

d_call: .
v_call: TRBV5-8
j_call: TRBJ2-7
clone_size: .
cdr3_nt: TGTGCCAGCAGCTTCAGGGGACGGAAGGAATACGAGCAGTACTTC
cdr3_aa: CASSFRGRKEYEQYF

d_call: .
v_call: TRBV3-1/TRBV3-2
j_call: TRBJ1-1
clone_size: few
cdr3_nt: TGTGCCAGCAGCCAAGCCCAGAACACTGAAGCTTTCTTT
cdr3_aa: CASSQAQNTEAFF

d_call: TRBD1
v_call: TRBV4-2
j_call: TRBJ1-1
clone_size: .
cdr3_nt: TGTGCCAGCAGCCAAGAATTCCAGGGGGCGCGAGGCACTGAAGCTTTCTTT
cdr3_aa: CASSQEFQGARGTEAFF

d_call: TRBD1
v_call: TRBV6-7
j_call: TRBJ2-5
clone_size: .
cdr3_nt: TGTGCCAGCACCCTTGGACAGGGAAAAGAGACCCAGTACTTC
cdr3_aa: CASTLGQGKETQYF

d_call: .
v_call: TRBV4-2
j_call: TRBJ1-5
clone_size: .
cdr3_nt: TGTGCCAGCAGCCAAGATCCAGGGGCCCCCGCCGGCAATCAGCCCCAGCATTTT
cdr3_aa: CASSQDPGAPAGNQPQHF

d_call: TRBD2
v_call: TRBV9
j_call: TRBJ2-7
clone_size: .
cdr3_nt: TGTGCCAGCAGCTTCGCGGTCGGGGGGGGCTCCTACGAGCAGTACTTC
cdr3_aa: CASSFAVGGGSYEQYF

d_call: TRBD1
v_call: TRBV5-8
j_call: TRBJ1-3
clone_size: .
cdr3_nt: TGTGCCAGCAGCTTGGCCACCGGGACAGGGTTCGTTGTCCCCATATATTTT
cdr3_aa: CASSLATGTGFVVPIYF

d_call: TRBD2
v_call: TRBV3-1/TRBV3-2
j_call: TRBJ2-3
clone_size: .
cdr3_nt: TGTGCCAGCAGCTTCCGGACTAGCGGGGCAGATACGCAGTATTTT
cdr3_aa: CASSFRTSGADTQYF

d_call: .
v_call: TRBV11-3
j_call: TRBJ2-5
clone_size: .
cdr3_nt: TGTGCCAGCAGCTTAGGAGGACGACAGAAAGGGGAGACCCAGTACTTC
cdr3_aa: CASSLGGRQKGETQYF

d_call: TRBD1
v_call: TRBV4-1
j_call: TRBJ1-1
clone_size: once
cdr3_nt: TGCGCCAGCAGCTCCAGGACAGGGGGCAGGGCTGAAGCTTTCTTT
cdr3_aa: CASSSRTGGRAEAFF

d_call: TRBD2
v_call: TRBV13
j_call: TRBJ2-2
clone_size: .
cdr3_nt: TGTGCCAGCAGCCCCACTAGCGGCGCGAACACCGGGGAGCTGTTTTTT
cdr3_aa: CASSPTSGANTGELFF

d_call: TRBD1
v_call: TRBV2
j_call: TRBJ2-7
clone_size: .
cdr3_nt: TGTGCCAGCAGGACCGGGACAGGCGGCCACGAGCAGTACTTC
cdr3_aa: CASRTGTGGHEQYF

d_call: TRBD1
v_call: TRBV18
j_call: TRBJ2-2
clone_size: .
cdr3_nt: TGTGCCAGCTCACCGGGACAGCACAACACCGGGGAGCTGTTTTTT
cdr3_aa: CASSPGQHNTGELFF

d_call: TRBD2
v_call: TRBV19
j_call: TRBJ2-3
clone_size: .
cdr3_nt: TGTGCCAGTAGTATAGGACTAGCGGAGACAGATACGCAGTATTTT
cdr3_aa: CASSIGLAETDTQYF

d_call: TRBD2
v_call: TRBV9
j_call: TRBJ2-3
clone_size: .
cdr3_nt: TGTGCCAGCAGCGTAGGGGCAGCGGGGGCCTCCACAGATACGCAGTATTTT
cdr3_aa: CASSVGAAGASTDTQYF

d_call: .
v_call: TRBV2
j_call: TRBJ1-6
clone_size: once
cdr3_nt: TGTGCCAGCAGTGAAACCACTTATAATTCACCCCTCCACTTT
cdr3_aa: CASSETTYNSPLHF

d_call: .
v_call: TRBV27
j_call: TRBJ1-5
clone_size: .
cdr3_nt: TGTGCCAGCAGTTTCAACCAGGGCAATCAGCCCCAGCATTTT
cdr3_aa: CASSFNQGNQPQHF

d_call: .
v_call: TRBV5-4
j_call: TRBJ1-5
clone_size: .
cdr3_nt: TGTGCCAGCAGCTTGTCCGGGGATGGGAATCAGCCCCAGCATTTT
cdr3_aa: CASSLSGDGNQPQHF

d_call: .
v_call: TRBV6-5
j_call: TRBJ2-1
clone_size: once
cdr3_nt: TGTGCCAGCAGTTCCGACCGATGGGGGGCCTACAATGAGCAGTTCTTC
cdr3_aa: CASSSDRWGAYNEQFF

d_call: TRBD2
v_call: TRBV7-9
j_call: TRBJ2-3
clone_size: .
cdr3_nt: TGTGCCAGCAGCCCACGCCATGGACTAGCGGGGGGAGTTGGGGATACGCAGTATTTT
cdr3_aa: CASSPRHGLAGGVGDTQYF

d_call: TRBD1
v_call: TRBV18
j_call: TRBJ1-1
clone_size: .
cdr3_nt: TGTGCCAGCTCACCACCGGGACAGGGGGCCTTCATGAACACTGAAGCTTTCTTT
cdr3_aa: CASSPPGQGAFMNTEAFF

d_call: TRBD1
v_call: TRBV10-3
j_call: TRBJ1-2
clone_size: .
cdr3_nt: TGTGCCACGCGACAGGGGGACTATGGCTACACCTTC
cdr3_aa: CATRQGDYGYTF

d_call: TRBD2
v_call: TRBV14
j_call: TRBJ2-1
clone_size: .
cdr3_nt: TGTGCCAGCAGTCCTTTAGCGGGGGGGCCGAATGAGCAGTTCTTC
cdr3_aa: CASSPLAGGPNEQFF

d_call: TRBD1
v_call: TRBV6-5
j_call: TRBJ1-2
clone_size: .
cdr3_nt: TGTGCCAGCAGTTACTTCTGGACAGGGGACCACACCTTC
cdr3_aa: CASSYFWTGDHTF

d_call: TRBD1
v_call: TRBV3-1/TRBV3-2
j_call: TRBJ1-1
clone_size: .
cdr3_nt: TGTGCCAGCAGCCAAGCTTTCCGGGACAGGGGGCACACTGAAGCTTTCTTT
cdr3_aa: CASSQAFRDRGHTEAFF

d_call: .
v_call: TRBV6-5
j_call: TRBJ1-3
clone_size: .
cdr3_nt: TGTGCCAGCAGTTACTCGAGAGGAAACACCATATATTTT
cdr3_aa: CASSYSRGNTIYF

d_call: .
v_call: TRBV7-9
j_call: TRBJ2-1
clone_size: .
cdr3_nt: TGTGCCAGCAGCTCACAGGGATACGAGCAGTTCTTC
cdr3_aa: CASSSQGYEQFF

d_call: .
v_call: TRBV3-1/TRBV3-2
j_call: TRBJ1-3
clone_size: .
cdr3_nt: TGTGCCAGCAGCCAAGGGAGAGAAAACACCATATATTTT
cdr3_aa: CASSQGRENTIYF

d_call: TRBD1
v_call: TRBV3-1/TRBV3-2
j_call: TRBJ1-1
clone_size: .
cdr3_nt: TGTGCCAGCAGTCCCGGACAGGGACGAGACACTGAAGCTTTCTTT
cdr3_aa: CASSPGQGRDTEAFF

d_call: TRBD1
v_call: TRBV7-2
j_call: TRBJ1-2
clone_size: few
cdr3_nt: TGTGCCAGCAGCTCCCGGACAGGGGACTATGGCTACACCTTC
cdr3_aa: CASSSRTGDYGYTF

d_call: .
v_call: TRBV5-8
j_call: TRBJ1-5
clone_size: .
cdr3_nt: TGTGCCAGCAGCTTGGGGCAGGTCAATCAGCCCCAGCATTTT
cdr3_aa: CASSLGQVNQPQHF

d_call: TRBD1
v_call: TRBV7-8
j_call: TRBJ1-2
clone_size: .
cdr3_nt: TGTGCCAGCAGTCCGGGGACAGGGAAAAACTATGGCTACACCTTC
cdr3_aa: CASSPGTGKNYGYTF

d_call: TRBD1
v_call: TRBV6-1
j_call: TRBJ2-1
clone_size: .
cdr3_nt: TGTGCCAGCAGTGAAACCCCAGGGGGCAATGAGCAGTTCTTC
cdr3_aa: CASSETPGGNEQFF

d_call: .
v_call: TRBV30
j_call: TRBJ2-3
clone_size: .
cdr3_nt: TGTGCCTGGACATCGAAGACAGAGATTTTCACAGATACGCAGTATTTT
cdr3_aa: CAWTSKTEIFTDTQYF

d_call: TRBD2
v_call: TRBV29-1
j_call: TRBJ2-7
clone_size: .
cdr3_nt: TGCAGCGGGGGACTAGCGGGGGTCGAGCAGTACTTC
cdr3_aa: CSGGLAGVEQYF

d_call: TRBD1
v_call: TRBV6-5
j_call: TRBJ1-1
clone_size: .
cdr3_nt: TGTGCCAGCAGTCGCCTGGACAGGGTTTACACTGAAGCTTTCTTT
cdr3_aa: CASSRLDRVYTEAFF

d_call: .
v_call: TRBV19
j_call: TRBJ1-2
clone_size: .
cdr3_nt: TGTGCCAGTAACACCGTCCCGCGGGACTATGGCTACACCTTC
cdr3_aa: CASNTVPRDYGYTF

d_call: .
v_call: TRBV5-4
j_call: TRBJ2-5
clone_size: .
cdr3_nt: TGTGCCACTAAAAGAGATCACAGGCAAGAGACCCAGTACTTC
cdr3_aa: CATKRDHRQETQYF

d_call: TRBD2
v_call: TRBV4-1
j_call: TRBJ2-1
clone_size: .
cdr3_nt: TGCGCCAGCAGAAAAGCGGGGTCTAACAATGAGCAGTTCTTC
cdr3_aa: CASRKAGSNNEQFF

d_call: .
v_call: TRBV27
j_call: TRBJ1-2
clone_size: .
cdr3_nt: TGTGTCCTAGGTGGAAACGGCTACACCTTC
cdr3_aa: CVLGGNGYTF

d_call: .
v_call: TRBV29-1
j_call: TRBJ1-4
clone_size: .
cdr3_nt: TGCAGCTATACGGGGAGTGGAAAACTGTTTTTT
cdr3_aa: CSYTGSGKLFF

d_call: TRBD1
v_call: TRBV7-6
j_call: TRBJ1-6
clone_size: .
cdr3_nt: TGTGCCAGCAGCACCCAGACAGGGGGAAATTCACCCCTCCACTTT
cdr3_aa: CASSTQTGGNSPLHF

d_call: TRBD1
v_call: TRBV24-1
j_call: TRBJ1-1
clone_size: .
cdr3_nt: TGTGCCACCAGGGGACAGGGGGTCACTGAAGCTTTCTTT
cdr3_aa: CATRGQGVTEAFF

d_call: TRBD2
v_call: TRBV6-6
j_call: TRBJ2-1
clone_size: once
cdr3_nt: TGTGCCAGCAGCTTTACCGGGACTAGCGGAGAGCAGTTCTTC
cdr3_aa: CASSFTGTSGEQFF

d_call: TRBD1
v_call: TRBV7-6
j_call: TRBJ1-3
clone_size: .
cdr3_nt: TGTGCCAGCAGCTTGGGACAGCTCTCTGGAAACACCATATATTTT
cdr3_aa: CASSLGQLSGNTIYF

d_call: .
v_call: TRBV6-5
j_call: TRBJ1-5
clone_size: .
cdr3_nt: TGTGCCAGCAACCAAAACCGGGTAGATCAGCCCCAGCATTTT
cdr3_aa: CASNQNRVDQPQHF

d_call: .
v_call: TRBV10-2
j_call: TRBJ1-2
clone_size: .
cdr3_nt: TGCGCCAGCAGTGAGTCGGGGGGAGACACCGCCTATGGCTACACCTTC
cdr3_aa: CASSESGGDTAYGYTF

d_call: .
v_call: TRBV9
j_call: TRBJ2-7
clone_size: once
cdr3_nt: TGTGCCAGCAGCGTACACAGGAGTAGTAAACACGAGCAGTACTTC
cdr3_aa: CASSVHRSSKHEQYF

d_call: .
v_call: TRBV6-1
j_call: TRBJ1-5
clone_size: once
cdr3_nt: TGTGCCAGCAGTGAAAGGGGCAGGGGTAGCAATCAGCCCCAGCATTTT
cdr3_aa: CASSERGRGSNQPQHF

d_call: .
v_call: TRBV5-1
j_call: TRBJ2-1
clone_size: .
cdr3_nt: TGCGCCAGCAGCTTAGGGACTTCTGATGAGCAGTTCTTC
cdr3_aa: CASSLGTSDEQFF

d_call: .
v_call: TRBV19
j_call: TRBJ1-1
clone_size: .
cdr3_nt: TGTGCCAGTAGCCCGACTAAAGCGGGGGAAGCTTTCTTT
cdr3_aa: CASSPTKAGEAFF

d_call: .
v_call: TRBV12-3/TRBV12-4
j_call: TRBJ2-1
clone_size: .
cdr3_nt: TGTGCCAGCAGCCCCCCGGGACTTAATAAGTTCTTC
cdr3_aa: CASSPPGLNKFF